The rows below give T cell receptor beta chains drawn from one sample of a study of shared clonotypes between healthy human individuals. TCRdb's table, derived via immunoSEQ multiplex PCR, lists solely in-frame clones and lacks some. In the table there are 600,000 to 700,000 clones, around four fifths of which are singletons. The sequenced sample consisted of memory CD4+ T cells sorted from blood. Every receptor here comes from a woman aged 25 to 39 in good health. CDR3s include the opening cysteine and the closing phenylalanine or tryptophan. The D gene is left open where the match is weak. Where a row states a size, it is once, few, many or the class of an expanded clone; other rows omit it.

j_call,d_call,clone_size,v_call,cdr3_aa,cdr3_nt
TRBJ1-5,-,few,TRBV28,CASSFSVNQPQHF,TGTGCCAGCAGTTTCTCAGTGAATCAGCCCCAGCATTTT
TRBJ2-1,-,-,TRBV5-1,CASSLVWTEYNEQFF,TGCGCCAGCAGCTTGGTGTGGACAGAGTACAATGAGCAGTTCTTC
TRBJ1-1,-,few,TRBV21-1,CASRGRVATEAFF,TGTGCCAGCAGAGGCAGGGTTGCCACTGAAGCTTTCTTT
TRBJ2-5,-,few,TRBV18,CASSDLDQETQYF,TGTGCCAGCTCCGACCTAGACCAAGAGACCCAGTACTTC
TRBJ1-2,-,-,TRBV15,CATSFSPQDGYTF,TGTGCCACCAGCTTCTCACCTCAGGATGGCTACACCTTC
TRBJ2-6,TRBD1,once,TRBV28,CASSLRQGATSGANVLTF,TGTGCCAGCAGTCTTAGACAGGGAGCCACTTCTGGGGCCAACGTCCTGACTTTC
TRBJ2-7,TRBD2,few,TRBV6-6,CASSLGTSGSYEQYF,TGTGCCAGCAGCCTTGGGACTAGCGGGAGTTACGAGCAGTACTTC
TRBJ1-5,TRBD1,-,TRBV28,CASSLSRGLYSNQPQHF,TGTGCCAGCAGTTTATCCAGGGGGCTCTATAGCAATCAGCCCCAGCATTTT
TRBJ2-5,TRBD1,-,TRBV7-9,CASSSSEGASAADF,TGTGCCAGCAGCTCCTCCGAGGGGGCGTCGGCGGCGGACTTC
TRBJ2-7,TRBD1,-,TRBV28,CASSYDRVYEQYF,TGTGCCAGCAGTTATGACAGGGTATACGAGCAGTACTTC
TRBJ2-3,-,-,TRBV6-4,CASSDGEKDTQYF,TGTGCCAGCAGTGACGGGGAGAAAGATACGCAGTATTTT
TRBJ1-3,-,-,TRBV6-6,CASVGGGGNTIYF,TGTGCCAGCGTGGGGGGGGGAGGAAACACCATATATTTT